This passage covers 4 T cell receptor beta chains from one sample sequenced in a study of T cell repertoires in cytomegalovirus infection. Their recognized antigens are unknown. TCRdb fed the reads into MiXCR, producing one record per CDR3 protein. The sample contains approximately 300,000 distinct CDR3 sequences, approximately 32% of which appear only once. The material sequenced was cultured PBMCs, taken from culture after CMV antigen stimulation. The source is a human donor in good health (CMV status not recorded). Some clones in this sample may be carry-over from other donors' samples.

In its sample, this clonotype was seen a few times. J is TRBJ2-4 and V is TRBV2; 8 nucleotides align to TRBD1. The V gene's germline CDR1 is SNHLY and CDR2 FYNNEI. Trimming cost V 8 bases and J 11 bases; bases outside gene matches: 11. The CDR3 consists of 13 residues. CDR3: CASRSGQGRLQYF. For the CDR3, the DNA is TGTGCCAGCCGTTCCGGACAGGGTCGGCTTCAGTACTTC.

This clonotype was counted a few times. This chain joins TRBV20-1 and TRBJ2-3, with a possible D match to TRBD2 (5 bases). V was trimmed by 3 bases and J by 0 bases, leaving 10 bases between them. Germline V gene data show CDR1 as DFQATT and CDR2 as SNEGSKA (reference sequence). The CDR3 spans 14 residues. The CDR3 here is CSARKRTSTDTQYF. CDR3 bases: TGCAGTGCTAGGAAGCGGACTAGCACAGATACGCAGTATTTT.

This clonotype was counted ten times or more. The genes are TRBV11-2 and TRBJ2-3; possibly TRBD2 for D (7 bases). Trimming took 5 bases from V and 2 from J, leaving 20 bases between them. Germline CDR1 and CDR2: SGHAT and FQNNGV. CDR3 length: 17 residues. The CDR3 coding sequence is TGTGCCAGCAGCCTTATGGGGGGGGCGCTTAACACAGATACGCAGTATTTT. Encoded protein: CASSLMGGALNTDTQYF.

This clonotype was counted a single time. V and J are TRBV10-3 and TRBJ2-5, with a weak D call TRBD2 (5 bases). CDR1 and CDR2 (germline): ENHRY, SYGVKD. The V end lost 10 bases, the J end lost 2 bases, and 14 bases lay between the germline ends. The length of the CDR3 is 13 residues. CDR3 DNA sequence: TGTGCCACCGGCGAACGGGAACAAGAGACCCAGTACTTC. Encoded protein: CATGEREQETQYF.